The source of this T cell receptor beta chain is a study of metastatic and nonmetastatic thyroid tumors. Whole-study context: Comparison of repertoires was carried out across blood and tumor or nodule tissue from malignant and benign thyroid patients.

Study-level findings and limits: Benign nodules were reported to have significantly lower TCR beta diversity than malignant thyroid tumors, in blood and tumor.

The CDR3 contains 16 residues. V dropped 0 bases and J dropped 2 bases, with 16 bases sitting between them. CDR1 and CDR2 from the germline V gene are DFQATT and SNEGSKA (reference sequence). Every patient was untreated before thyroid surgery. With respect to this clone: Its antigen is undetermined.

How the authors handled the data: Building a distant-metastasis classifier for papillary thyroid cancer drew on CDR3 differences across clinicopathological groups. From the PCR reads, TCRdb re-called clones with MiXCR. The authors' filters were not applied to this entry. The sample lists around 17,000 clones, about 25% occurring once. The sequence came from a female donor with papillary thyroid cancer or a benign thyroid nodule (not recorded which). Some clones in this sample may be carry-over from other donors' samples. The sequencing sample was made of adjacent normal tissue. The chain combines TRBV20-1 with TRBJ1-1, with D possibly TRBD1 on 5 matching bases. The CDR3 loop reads CSARDWGAGFNTEAFF. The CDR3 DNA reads TGCAGTGCTAGAGATTGGGGCGCAGGGTTTAACACTGAAGCTTTCTTT.